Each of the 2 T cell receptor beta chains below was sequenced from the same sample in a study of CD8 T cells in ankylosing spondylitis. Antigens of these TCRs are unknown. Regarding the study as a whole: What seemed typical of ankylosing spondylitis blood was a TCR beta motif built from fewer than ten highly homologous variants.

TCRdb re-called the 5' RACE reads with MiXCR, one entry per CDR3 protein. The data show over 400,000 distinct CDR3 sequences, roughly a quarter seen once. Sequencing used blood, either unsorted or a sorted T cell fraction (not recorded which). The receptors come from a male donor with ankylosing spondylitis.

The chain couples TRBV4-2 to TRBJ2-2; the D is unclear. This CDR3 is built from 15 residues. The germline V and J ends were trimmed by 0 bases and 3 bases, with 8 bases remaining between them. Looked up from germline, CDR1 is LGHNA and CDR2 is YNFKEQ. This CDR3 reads CASSQEGGDTGELFF. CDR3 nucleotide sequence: TGTGCCAGCAGCCAAGAGGGCGGCGACACCGGGGAGCTGTTTTTT.

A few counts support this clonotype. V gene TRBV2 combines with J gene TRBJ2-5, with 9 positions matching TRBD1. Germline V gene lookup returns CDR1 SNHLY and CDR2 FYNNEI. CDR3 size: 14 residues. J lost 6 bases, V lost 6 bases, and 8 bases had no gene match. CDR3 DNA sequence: TGTGCCAGCAGCGTCCCCGGGACAGGGAAGACCCAGTACTTC. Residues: CASSVPGTGKTQYF.